This T cell receptor beta chain was documented in a study of OX40 agonist ivuxolimab in advanced cancers. A note on the overall study: The costimulatory receptor OX40 (CD134) was targeted by ivuxolimab, a fully human IgG2 agonistic monoclonal antibody. Intravenous ivuxolimab was administered to patients every 2 weeks at six dose levels: 0.01, 0.1, 0.3, 1.5, 3 and 10 mg/kg. Of the 52 patients in dose escalation, 19 had hepatocellular carcinoma, approximately 15 had melanoma, 9 had renal cell carcinoma and 9 had head and neck cancer. In the dose-escalation cohort, approximately 82% of patients were male, and the mean age was about 55 years, with a range of about 20 to 79. Patients were allowed to have had prior anti-PD-1, anti-PD-L1 or anti-CTLA-4 therapy, and more than 35% of the dose-escalation patients had been treated with checkpoint inhibitors. Partial responses were achieved by three dose-escalation patients, of whom one had hepatocellular carcinoma and two had cutaneous melanoma. Peripheral TCRbeta sequencing was intended to test whether TCR sequence diversity was altered and clonal T-cell expansion was caused by ivuxolimab. The paper covers the monotherapy dose-escalation part of the phase I ivuxolimab trial, which included N of about 56 patients. Here is what the overall study found, with its caveats: On average, CD8+ T cells showed more expanded clones than CD4+ T cells after ivuxolimab. At doses of 0.1 to 3.0 mg/kg, clonal expansion of both CD4+ and CD8+ blood T cells was observed from baseline to week 6. Antigen specificity was not determined for the clonally expanded peripheral T cells. Low levels of normalized T-cell clonal expansion were also seen in some patients who did not respond. Partial responders in the 0.1-3.0 mg/kg groups had among the lowest normalized peripheral clonal expansion, especially among CD8+ T cells.

Patients with autoimmune disease history or receiving systemic immunosuppression were excluded from the trial. Peripheral blood for TCR sequencing was collected from all dose cohorts at baseline, on cycle 4 day 1, and on cycle 7 day 1. Samples came from an open-label, multicenter, first-in-human phase I dose-escalation trial of ivuxolimab. Adults with locally advanced or metastatic head and neck squamous cell, hepatocellular, melanoma or renal cell carcinoma were enrolled in the trial. CD4+ and CD8+ T cells were sorted separately from peripheral blood before TCR sequencing. On this clone itself: Its antigen is currently not known. Per-base quality was not reported, and no clone a single base away is much larger than it.

Genomic DNA was isolated from the sorted cells so that the TCRbeta CDR3 region could be sequenced. The immunoSEQ Assay was used to sequence the TCRbeta CDR3 regions. TCRdb stores this immuneACCESS table with in-frame sequences only. Part of the clones is absent; in the studies checked, under half of the shortfall reflects unresolved V genes, and no reason is known for the rest. For this sample there are 80,000 to 95,000 clones; about nine tenths appear just once. The ten biggest clones cover over 0.65% of the sample. The CDR3 measures 13 amino acids from cysteine to phenylalanine. Of the read, only the CDR3 DNA is kept; its 39 bases are in frame from base 1. V gives up 5 bases and J gives up 4 bases, and the segment between their germline ends measures 11 bases. Looking up the germline V gene (reference sequence) yields CDR1 SEHNR and CDR2 FQNEAQ.

The sequence was collected from an adult with an advanced solid tumor such as melanoma, head and neck, liver or kidney cancer. This chain joins TRBV7-9 to TRBJ2-5, and perhaps TRBD1 as D gene, on 5 matching bases. The sample consisted of CD4+ or CD8+ T cells sorted from blood, taken in a trial of the OX40 agonist ivuxolimab. For the CDR3, the sequence is CASSMQGGETQYF. The DNA sequence is given as TGTGCCAGCAGCATGCAGGGTGGAGAGACCCAGTACTTC.